This T cell receptor beta chain appears in the sequencing data of a study of cytomegalovirus exposure and HLA in healthy donors. Whole-study results and caveats: Researchers reported that a few CMV-associated chains were confirmed in vitro as CMV antigen-specific. In a later analysis, at a false discovery rate of 0.05, over 15,000 TCR beta sequences were associated with HLA alleles. Later analysis revealed greater clonal expansion in HLA-associated TCR beta chains than in equally common others. For most TCR sequences rarity was the rule, although some public TCRs occurred in many donors.

Amplification used 60 Vbeta primers and 13 Jbeta primers. This table comes from immunoSEQ multiplex PCR, and its TCRdb copy is limited to in-frame clones, with some not included. The table has 150,000 or so clones, 70% to 85% seen once. Germline values: CDR1 MNHEY, CDR2 SMNVEV (reference sequence). CDR3 size: 15 residues. After removal of 3 bases from V and 2 bases from J, the junction contained 7 bases not matched to a gene. Points on this clone: The target antigen is unknown.

The sequencing sample was made of PBMCs. The chain recombines TRBV27 with TRBJ2-7; TRBD1 agrees at 7 bases. This clonotype was sampled from a woman between 35 and 50 years old in good health and CMV-seronegative. This CDR3 reads CASSFYRGPAYEQYF. The CDR3 DNA reads as TGTGCCAGCAGTTTCTACAGGGGCCCCGCCTACGAGCAGTACTTC.